A single T cell receptor (beta chain) is shown here with its context. The CDR3 has 14 amino acids. Per germline, CDR1 SGHRS and CDR2 YFSETQ. V shed 4 bases and J shed 3 bases, with 13 bases lying between them. This record belongs to a study of CD8+ T cells in alopecia areata. On the study more broadly: The study gave treated patients oral tofacitinib at 5 to 10 mg twice daily.

Following extraction, RNA underwent reverse transcription to cDNA, which served as the sequencing template. TCRdb keeps only in-frame clones here, not all; method: immunoSEQ multiplex PCR. The sample has 170,000 or so clones, around three fifths seen once. The receptor comes from a human donor with alopecia areata. Sequences were derived from CD4+ T cells sorted from blood, sampled at week 0. The rearrangement uses TRBV5-1 and TRBJ1-1; D perhaps matches TRBD1 (6 bases). The CDR3 sequence is CASSEPTGYTEAFF. CDR3 in DNA: TGCGCCAGCAGCGAACCTACAGGGTACACTGAAGCTTTCTTT.